The rows below give T cell receptor beta chains drawn from one sample of a study of blood T cell repertoires in COVID-19. Sequenced by immunoSEQ multiplex PCR; TCRdb stores in-frame clones only, minus some. Of 35,000 to 50,000 clones listed, 91% were seen once; the top ten hold 15% to 18%. Material for sequencing was peripheral blood. The receptors derive from a woman in her 30s in a cohort sampled during active COVID-19. Each CDR3 is given with its conserved first and last residue. Each record gives: J gene, V gene, CDR3 protein.

j_call: TRBJ2-5; v_call: TRBV24-1; cdr3_aa: CATGSRLAGFEETQYF
j_call: TRBJ2-2; v_call: TRBV24-1; cdr3_aa: CASGTGTASGSLKGELFF
j_call: TRBJ1-2; v_call: TRBV5-4; cdr3_aa: CASSRGQGYNYGYTF
j_call: TRBJ2-7; v_call: TRBV5-1; cdr3_aa: CASSPIGVSYEQYF
j_call: TRBJ2-3; v_call: TRBV13; cdr3_aa: CASSSGTSASDTQYF
j_call: TRBJ2-7; v_call: TRBV9; cdr3_aa: CASSDSAGGYEQYF
j_call: TRBJ1-3; v_call: TRBV9; cdr3_aa: CASSLEGGSGNTIYF
j_call: TRBJ2-2; v_call: TRBV5-6; cdr3_aa: CASSRFGQAGELFF
j_call: TRBJ2-3; v_call: TRBV24-1; cdr3_aa: CATSDHLAGGPGTDTQYF
j_call: TRBJ1-2; v_call: TRBV12-2; cdr3_aa: CASRVRVVRGFNTF
j_call: TRBJ1-3; v_call: TRBV6-5; cdr3_aa: CASSYLNTIYF
j_call: TRBJ2-2; v_call: TRBV5-6; cdr3_aa: CASSFSVGGNTGELFF
j_call: TRBJ2-3; v_call: TRBV7-3; cdr3_aa: CASSLRDRDTDTQYF
j_call: TRBJ2-7; v_call: TRBV9; cdr3_aa: CASSVASGSTYEQYF
j_call: TRBJ1-1; v_call: TRBV19; cdr3_aa: CASSMGHLNTEAFF
j_call: TRBJ1-2; v_call: TRBV28; cdr3_aa: CASKLRGGLDGYTF
j_call: TRBJ2-5; v_call: TRBV24-1; cdr3_aa: CATSASGTVETQYF
j_call: TRBJ2-7; v_call: TRBV19; cdr3_aa: CASSPDRGSPNEQYF
j_call: TRBJ1-4; v_call: TRBV6-5; cdr3_aa: CASNPAGATNEKLFF
j_call: TRBJ2-3; v_call: TRBV4-3; cdr3_aa: CASSQDVAYSTDTQYF
j_call: TRBJ2-1; v_call: TRBV28; cdr3_aa: CASSFAGGPRYNEQFF
j_call: TRBJ2-7; v_call: TRBV27; cdr3_aa: CASSRRGAQGVLAGSYEQYF
j_call: TRBJ1-1; v_call: TRBV27; cdr3_aa: CASSSRTFMNTEAFF
j_call: TRBJ2-7; v_call: TRBV6-1; cdr3_aa: CASSGGPGLTFYEQYF
j_call: TRBJ1-6; v_call: TRBV28; cdr3_aa: CASSLLNSPLHF
j_call: TRBJ2-2; v_call: TRBV9; cdr3_aa: CASSLSSGNTGELFF
j_call: TRBJ2-1; v_call: TRBV5-4; cdr3_aa: CASSLPKREMDEQFF
j_call: TRBJ1-1; v_call: TRBV6-5; cdr3_aa: CASKDRERANTEAFF
j_call: TRBJ1-4; v_call: TRBV7-9; cdr3_aa: CASSLPSGWGNEKLFF
j_call: TRBJ2-5; v_call: TRBV2; cdr3_aa: CASSSRGETQYF
j_call: TRBJ2-1; v_call: TRBV19; cdr3_aa: CASSISRTGGYNEQFF
j_call: TRBJ2-5; v_call: TRBV27; cdr3_aa: CASSLQHQKTQYF
j_call: TRBJ2-7; v_call: TRBV3-1/TRBV3-2; cdr3_aa: CASSPRTISYEQYF
j_call: TRBJ2-2; v_call: TRBV24-1; cdr3_aa: CATSDWGQINTGELFF
j_call: TRBJ1-2; v_call: TRBV9; cdr3_aa: CASSVVGGGVYGYTF
j_call: TRBJ1-4; v_call: TRBV6-2/TRBV6-3; cdr3_aa: CASSRDSHQNEKLFF
j_call: TRBJ1-2; v_call: TRBV6-6; cdr3_aa: CASSYRSSTGEYGYTF
j_call: TRBJ1-1; v_call: TRBV27; cdr3_aa: CASSLSGDGAEAFF
j_call: TRBJ2-1; v_call: TRBV12-3/TRBV12-4; cdr3_aa: CASVGTGNNEQFF
j_call: TRBJ2-1; v_call: TRBV18; cdr3_aa: CASSLGLAGGSYEQFF
j_call: TRBJ2-1; v_call: TRBV9; cdr3_aa: CASSVASAGGIGEQFF
j_call: TRBJ2-7; v_call: TRBV7-9; cdr3_aa: CASSRGGTGGLYEQYF
j_call: TRBJ1-6; v_call: TRBV4-1; cdr3_aa: CASSQEMGSYNSPLHF
j_call: TRBJ1-3; v_call: TRBV5-1; cdr3_aa: CASSGGQGGSGNTIYF
j_call: TRBJ2-5; v_call: TRBV11-2; cdr3_aa: CASSTGLAGGKGRETQYF
j_call: TRBJ2-1; v_call: TRBV19; cdr3_aa: CASSLGQGWNEQFF
j_call: TRBJ2-5; v_call: TRBV29-1; cdr3_aa: CSVDPHGGRPGETQYF
j_call: TRBJ2-1; v_call: TRBV6-5; cdr3_aa: CASSYGQGANEQFF